The 13 T cell receptor beta chains below come from one sample, sequenced in a study of blood T cell repertoires in COVID-19. The protocol was immunoSEQ multiplex PCR, while the TCRdb copy is restricted to in-frame clones and leaves out a portion. The profile shows about 96,000 clones, roughly 83% of them singletons. Sequenced sample: peripheral blood. Receptors originate from a woman in her sixties with acute or convalescent COVID-19.

V gene TRBV6-5 combines with J gene TRBJ1-6; TRBD1 matches at 7 bases. Germline CDR1 reads MNHEY; CDR2 reads SVGAGI. CDR3 length: 14 amino acids. After removal of 7 bases from V and 7 bases from J, the junction contained 7 bases not matched to a gene. CDR3 nucleotides: TGTGCCAGCAACCTAGACAGGGTGAATTCACCCCTCCACTTT. It codes for CASNLDRVNSPLHF.

The chain employs TRBV7-3 and TRBJ1-2; unclear D gene. V was clipped by 0 bases and J by 2 bases, with 7 bases between them. The CDR3 contains 14 residues. Germline V gives CDR1 SGHTA, CDR2 FQGTGA. The CDR3 loop reads CASSLTGGNYGYTF. CDR3 bases: TGTGCCAGCAGCTTAACTGGCGGAAACTATGGCTACACCTTC.

The chain joins TRBV6-5 to TRBJ2-1; 9 bases align to TRBD2. The V and J ends lost 0 bases and 7 bases, in that order; junction bases with no gene match: 1. Germline CDR1 MNHEY, CDR2 SVGAGI. This CDR3 comprises 14 residues. CDR3 coding DNA: TGTGCCAGCAGTTACTCGGGACTAGCAAATGAGCAGTTCTTC. Its translation: CASSYSGLANEQFF.

The CDR3 DNA follows: TGTGCCAGCAGCTTATATTATGATCAGCCCCAGCATTTT. The encoded protein is CASSLYYDQPQHF. The V and J genes are TRBV7-2 and TRBJ1-5; D gene uncertain. CDR1 SGHTA and CDR2 FQGNSA come from the germline V gene. Trimming took 2 bases from V and 5 from J, leaving 7 bases between them. The CDR3 has 13 amino acids.

The chain uses TRBV5-1 and TRBJ1-2; a possible D gene is TRBD1 (5 bases). The CDR3 is made up of 14 amino acids. V shed 7 bases and J shed 2 bases, with 15 bases lying between them. Germline V gives CDR1 SGHRS, CDR2 YFSETQ. The chain's CDR3 is CASGLRDLNYGYTF. In DNA, the CDR3 is TGCGCCAGCGGTTTGCGGGACCTGAACTATGGCTACACCTTC.

This chain links TRBV6-5 with TRBJ1-1, with D hard to call. The CDR3 runs 14 residues. The germline V gene encodes CDR1 MNHEY and CDR2 SVGAGI. V lost 0 bases and J lost 5, with 10 bases in between. For the CDR3, the DNA is TGTGCCAGCAGTTACTCATCGGGGAGGACTGAAGCTTTCTTT. Amino acid sequence: CASSYSSGRTEAFF.

The chain uses TRBV11-2 and TRBJ1-1, with D perhaps matching TRBD1 (5 bases). The ends were cut back, 0 bases at V and 2 bases at J, with 13 bases in the middle. CDR1 is SGHAT and CDR2 is FQNNGV in the germline V gene. The CDR3 spans 16 residues. CDR3 residues: CASSLDVWGGNTEAFF. The CDR3 DNA reads as TGTGCCAGCAGCTTAGATGTTTGGGGGGGAAACACTGAAGCTTTCTTT.

This clone turned up a few times. The V call is TRBV25-1, the J call TRBJ1-5, with 9 bases that match TRBD1. The ends lost 3 bases at V and 4 bases at J; junction bases unmatched: 7. The CDR3 covers 16 residues. Germline CDR1 reads MGHDK; CDR2 reads SYGVNS. The CDR3 here is CASSEEGQGVNQPQHF. The CDR3 region has the DNA TGTGCCAGCAGTGAGGAGGGACAGGGAGTTAATCAGCCCCAGCATTTT.

The chain has TRBV6-6 and TRBJ1-1; D may be TRBD1 (5 bases). The CDR3 sequence is 16 residues long. Germline CDR1 is MNHNY and CDR2 is SVGAGI (reference sequence). V shed 6 bases and J shed 8 bases, with 25 bases lying between them. This CDR3 reads CASSPPDSYGGREAFF. CDR3 DNA: TGTGCCAGCAGCCCACCAGACAGTTATGGCGGACGAGAAGCTTTCTTT.

V gene TRBV30 combines with J gene TRBJ1-1; D may be TRBD1 (5 bases). Trimming removed 5 bases at V and 1 base at J, with 14 bases between. Germline values: CDR1 GTSNPN, CDR2 SVGIG (reference sequence). The CDR3 is 14 residues long. The CDR3 DNA reads TGTGCCTGGGGGACGGGGAGAGGGAACACTGAAGCTTTCTTT. Protein product: CAWGTGRGNTEAFF.

The V and J genes are TRBV3-1 (or the pseudogene TRBV3-2) and TRBJ1-6; possibly TRBD1 for D (5 bases). This CDR3 is built from 14 residues. Germline V gives CDR1 LGHDT, CDR2 YNNKEL (reference sequence). The ends were cut back, 4 bases at V and 7 bases at J, with 11 bases in the middle. CDR3 nucleotides: TGTGCCAGCAGCCCTTCGACAGAAAATTCACCCCTCCACTTT. Protein: CASSPSTENSPLHF.

This clone has a single count. The chain has TRBV6-6 and TRBJ1-5, with D possibly TRBD1 on 5 matching bases. Trimming removed 7 bases at V and 0 bases at J, with 7 bases between. The CDR3 has 13 amino acids. The germline CDR1 and CDR2 sequences are MNHNY and SVGAGI (reference sequence). The CDR3 DNA is TGTGCCAGCATAGGGGATAGCAATCAGCCCCAGCATTTT. Its protein product is CASIGDSNQPQHF.

The chain recombines TRBV7-3 with TRBJ2-2; D remains ambiguous. V lost 0 bases to trimming and J lost 1 base, with 3 bases between them. Germline assignment: CDR1 SGHTA and CDR2 FQGTGA. This CDR3 is 14 amino acids long. CDR3 region: CASSLTRNTGELFF. DNA for the CDR3: TGTGCCAGCAGCTTAACGAGGAACACCGGGGAGCTGTTTTTT. Using reference TRBV7-3 and TRBJ2-2 for the parts outside the CDR3, the full variable domain is GAGVSQTPSNKVTEKGKYVELRCDPISGHTALYWYRQSLGQGPEFLIYFQGTGAADDSGLPNDRFFAVRPEGSVSTLKIQRTERGDSAVYLCASSLTRNTGELFFGEGSRLTVL.